These T cell receptor beta chains were read from a single sample in a study of regulatory T cells in long-lasting Graves disease. TCRdb re-analysed the multiplex PCR reads in MiXCR, keeping a single row per CDR3 protein. The repertoire holds some 400,000 distinct CDR3 sequences, with 15% as singletons. These data also featured in a second study, about T cells in Graves' hyperthyroidism and ophthalmopathy.

This material consisted of peripheral blood mononuclear cells (PBMCs), taken at new diagnosis, from a patient treated with antithyroid drugs. These receptors came from a woman under 40 with Graves disease. CDR3s include the opening cysteine and the closing phenylalanine or tryptophan. Fields, in order: V gene, J gene, D gene, clone size, CDR3 protein, CDR3 DNA. D genes are given only for firm matches. Rows may omit the clone size; those that give it use once, few, many or a size class.

>TRBV6-1|TRBJ1-5|NA|few
CASSPTRWNNQPQHF
TGTGCCAGCAGCCCCACACGGTGGAACAATCAGCCCCAGCATTTT
>TRBV6-1|TRBJ1-5|TRBD1|NA
CASRSTGALSNQPQHF
TGTGCCAGCAGATCGACAGGGGCCCTATCCAATCAGCCCCAGCATTTT
>TRBV13|TRBJ2-1|NA|NA
CASSSTEGFYNEQFF
TGTGCCAGCAGCTCGACGGAGGGATTTTACAATGAGCAGTTCTTC
>TRBV9|TRBJ2-1|TRBD1|few
CASSGDRGVRGEQFF
TGTGCCAGCAGCGGGGACAGGGGTGTAAGGGGTGAGCAGTTCTTC
>TRBV6-1|TRBJ2-4|NA|NA
CASSEAIGIRSKNIQYF
TGTGCCAGCAGTGAAGCGATAGGAATTAGGAGCAAAAACATTCAGTACTTC
>TRBV19|TRBJ1-1|NA|NA
CASSTDRPNTEAFF
TGTGCCAGTAGCACTGACAGACCGAACACTGAAGCTTTCTTT
>TRBV28|TRBJ2-3|NA|few
CASRPGGGSTDTQYF
TGTGCCAGCAGACCGGGGGGCGGGAGCACAGATACGCAGTATTTT
>TRBV18|TRBJ2-2|NA|many
CASSPYSFTGELFF
TGTGCCAGCTCACCATACAGTTTCACCGGGGAGCTGTTTTTT
>TRBV20-1|TRBJ1-5|NA|many
CSASGIDLDQPQHF
TGCAGTGCTAGCGGTATTGATCTCGATCAGCCCCAGCATTTT
>TRBV24-1|TRBJ2-3|NA|few
CATSDLQGTGYNTDTQYF
TGTGCCACCAGTGATTTGCAGGGGACGGGCTACAACACAGATACGCAGTATTTT
>TRBV6-1|TRBJ1-5|NA|NA
CASRAGANQPQHF
TGTGCCAGCAGGGCAGGGGCTAATCAGCCCCAGCATTTT
>TRBV11-2|TRBJ2-5|TRBD2|NA
CASSLGGEGRETQYF
TGTGCCAGCAGTCTAGGAGGGGAGGGTCGGGAGACCCAGTACTTC
>TRBV5-4|TRBJ2-7|TRBD2|NA
CASSLPGLAGVEQYF
TGTGCCAGCAGCTTGCCGGGACTAGCGGGAGTCGAGCAGTACTTC
>TRBV6-2/TRBV6-3|TRBJ2-3|NA|many
CASSYLAPNTDTQYF
TGTGCCAGCAGTTACCTAGCCCCTAACACAGATACGCAGTATTTT
>TRBV12-3/TRBV12-4|TRBJ2-3|NA|many
CASRRSEYFADTQYF
TGTGCCAGCAGGCGTAGCGAATACTTCGCAGATACGCAGTATTTT
>TRBV10-3|TRBJ2-1|TRBD2|NA
CAIGTSGSPEQFF
TGTGCCATCGGGACTAGCGGGAGCCCTGAGCAGTTCTTC
>TRBV18|TRBJ1-1|TRBD1|few
CASSPPYGTGANTEAFF
TGTGCCAGCTCACCACCGTACGGGACAGGGGCGAACACTGAAGCTTTCTTT
>TRBV10-3|TRBJ2-7|NA|many
CAISSGTPANEQYF
TGTGCCATCAGTTCCGGGACCCCGGCCAACGAGCAGTACTTC
>TRBV10-3|TRBJ2-1|NA|NA
CAISTDRYNEQFF
TGTGCCATCAGTACCGACCGGTACAATGAGCAGTTCTTC
>TRBV7-2|TRBJ2-5|TRBD2|few
CASSLGLAGGRTETQYF
TGTGCCAGCAGCTTAGGACTAGCGGGAGGGAGGACAGAGACCCAGTACTTC